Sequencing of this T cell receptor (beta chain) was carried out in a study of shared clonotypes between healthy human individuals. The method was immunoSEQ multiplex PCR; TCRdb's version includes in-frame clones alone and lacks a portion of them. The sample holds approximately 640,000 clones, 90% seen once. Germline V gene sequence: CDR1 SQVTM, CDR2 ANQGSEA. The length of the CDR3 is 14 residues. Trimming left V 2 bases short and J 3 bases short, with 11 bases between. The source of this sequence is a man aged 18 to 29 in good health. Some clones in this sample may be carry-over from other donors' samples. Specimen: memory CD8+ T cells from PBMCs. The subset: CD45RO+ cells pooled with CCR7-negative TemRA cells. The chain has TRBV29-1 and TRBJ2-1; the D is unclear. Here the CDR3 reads CSVELPRNYNEQFF. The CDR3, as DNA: TGCAGCGTTGAACTACCCCGTAACTACAATGAGCAGTTCTTC.